These 16 T cell receptor beta chains originate from one sample sequenced in a study of control samples from healthy donors and cancer patients. TCRdb's copy holds only in-frame clones and misses some; the assay was immunoSEQ multiplex PCR. In the table there are 100,000 to 150,000 clones, roughly 90% of which are singletons. Sequencing was done on a sample of blood. The source of these receptors is a woman aged 50 to 60 in good health.

With regard to this clone: The same CDR3 can be traced to other DNA sequences in this sample. The rearrangement links TRBV2 to TRBJ2-5; 7 nucleotides align to TRBD2. This CDR3 contains 15 residues. Germline V gene data show CDR1 as SNHLY and CDR2 as FYNNEI. J was trimmed by 5 bases and V by 9 bases; bases with no gene match: 15. The CDR3 bases are TGTGCCAGTACCTTAACGGGGAGGGAGGAGGAGACCCAGTACTTC. Residues: CASTLTGREEETQYF. The variable domain in full, with the rest retrieved from reference TRBV2 and TRBJ2-5, is EPEVTQTPSHQVTQMGQEVILRCVPISNHLYFYWYRQILGQKVEFLVSFYNNEISEKSEIFDDQFSVERPDGSNFTLKIRSTKLEDSAMYFCASTLTGREEETQYFGPGTRLLVL.

V and J are TRBV27 and TRBJ2-3; 8 bases are a match to TRBD2. This CDR3 region has 16 residues. The junction had 16 bases not matched to a gene; V was cut back by 5 bases and J by 9 bases. Per germline, CDR1 MNHEY and CDR2 SMNVEV (reference sequence). CDR3 sequence (DNA): TGTGCCAGCAGTCCGCCGGGACTAGGCCGCCCAGCGACGCAGTATTTT. This sequence encodes CASSPPGLGRPATQYF.

The chain is built from TRBV28 and TRBJ1-5, with TRBD1 identical over 9 bases. The germline V gene has CDR1 MDHEN and CDR2 SYDVKM. V lost 1 base to trimming and J lost 6 bases; unmatched junction nucleotides: 4. The CDR3 runs to 15 residues. The CDR3 DNA reads TGTGCCAGCAGTTTATCGGGACAGGGTCGTCAGCCCCAGCATTTT. The encoded protein is CASSLSGQGRQPQHF.

The genes are TRBV4-2 and TRBJ2-1; 7 nucleotides line up with TRBD2. V dropped 0 bases and J dropped 2; count of bases not matched to a gene: 4. Germline-derived CDR1 and CDR2 are LGHNA and YNFKEQ. The CDR3 consists of 16 residues. CDR3 region: CASSQEVAGAYNEQFF. CDR3 DNA sequence: TGTGCCAGCAGCCAAGAAGTTGCGGGGGCCTACAATGAGCAGTTCTTC.

CDR3 in DNA: TGTGCCAGCAGCCCAAGACTGTACAATGAGCAGTTCTTC. Its protein product is CASSPRLYNEQFF. The chain is built from TRBV7-2 and TRBJ2-1; no firm D call. Trimming removed 5 bases at V and 4 bases at J, with 9 bases between. The CDR3 extends over 13 amino acids. The V gene's germline CDR1 is SGHTA and CDR2 FQGNSA.

As to this clone: Different DNA sequences within this sample yield the same CDR3. The rearrangement links TRBV15 to TRBJ1-5, with D maybe TRBD1 (5 bases). V was trimmed by 0 bases and J by 1 base, leaving 7 bases between them. CDR3 size: 15 residues. CDR1 LNHNV and CDR2 YYDKDF come from the germline V gene (reference sequence). CDR3 DNA sequence: TGTGCCACCAGCAGAGATCGGGGGAGCAATCAGCCCCAGCATTTT. Amino acid sequence: CATSRDRGSNQPQHF.

This chain links TRBV14 with TRBJ2-2; possible D gene TRBD1, 5 bases. Germline CDR1 reads SGHDN; CDR2 reads FVKESK. The CDR3 is 13 amino acids. V lost 3 bases and J lost 5, with 7 bases in between. In DNA, the CDR3 is TGTGCCAGCAGCCAGCAGGGTACCGGGGAGCTGTTTTTT. It specifies CASSQQGTGELFF.

This clone was seen only once. This chain links TRBV28 with TRBJ1-1; D might be TRBD1 (6 bases). CDR3 length: 14 residues. V lost 6 bases to trimming and J lost 4 bases, with 15 bases between them. Germline V gene sequence: CDR1 MDHEN, CDR2 SYDVKM. CDR3 loop: CASSYPGAGTEAFF. The CDR3 DNA is TGTGCCAGCAGCTATCCGGGGGCGGGCACTGAAGCTTTCTTT.

CDR3 nucleotide sequence: TGTGCCTGGAGCCTTGTGGATACGCAGTATTTT. Its protein is CAWSLVDTQYF. The V and J genes are TRBV30 and TRBJ2-3; D gene ambiguous. V shed 3 bases and J shed 6 bases, with 7 bases lying between them. This CDR3 is built from 11 residues. CDR1 and CDR2 (germline): GTSNPN, SVGIG (reference sequence).

V is TRBV19 and J is TRBJ1-1; D is uncertain. CDR3 length: 14 residues. V was pared by 5 bases and J by 0 bases, with 10 bases between. The germline V gene encodes CDR1 LNHDA and CDR2 SQIVND (reference sequence). The chain's CDR3 is CASSVIGLNTEAFF. The CDR3 DNA follows: TGTGCCAGTAGTGTAATAGGGCTGAACACTGAAGCTTTCTTT.

The chain uses TRBV28 and TRBJ1-2; D may be TRBD1 (5 bases). The CDR3 has 14 amino acids. Trimming left V 5 bases short and J 2 bases short, with 12 bases between. Germline CDR1 and CDR2: MDHEN and SYDVKM. This CDR3 is CASSLMGENYGYTF. The CDR3 bases are TGTGCCAGCAGTCTGATGGGGGAGAACTATGGCTACACCTTC.

This rearrangement joins TRBV5-1 to TRBJ2-2, with D maybe TRBD1 (6 bases). This CDR3 contains 17 residues. Germline V gives CDR1 SGHRS, CDR2 YFSETQ. V was pared by 4 bases and J by 5 bases, with 21 bases between. CDR3 nucleotides: TGCGCCAGCAGCCTCCGGCCTGGGGCAGGGGATACCGGGGAGCTGTTTTTT. Translating gives CASSLRPGAGDTGELFF.

The gene calls are TRBV2 and TRBJ2-1; no firm D call. CDR1 and CDR2 (germline): SNHLY, FYNNEI. Deletions cut 4 bases from V and 6 bases from J, with 16 bases between. This CDR3 contains 15 residues. The CDR3 DNA sequence: TGTGCCAGCAGTGTTCAGAAGACCTGGGGCAATGAGCAGTTCTTC. It yields the protein CASSVQKTWGNEQFF.

The chain links TRBV13 to TRBJ2-6; D gene ambiguous. Trimming stripped 5 bases from V and 0 bases from J, with 14 bases between. The CDR3 is 17 amino acids. Germline V lookup: CDR1 PRHDT, CDR2 FYEKMQ (reference sequence). CDR3 DNA sequence: TGTGCCAGCAGCCCCCCCACGGGCTCCTCTGGGGCCAACGTCCTGACTTTC. Its translation is CASSPPTGSSGANVLTF.

V and J are TRBV4-1 and TRBJ2-7; TRBD1 matches 7 bases. CDR3 length: 15 residues. Per the germline V gene, CDR1 is MGHRA and CDR2 is YSYEKL. Trimming cost V 0 bases and J 3 bases; bases outside gene matches: 5. The CDR3 loop reads CASSQERGRNYEQYF. CDR3 DNA sequence: TGCGCCAGCAGCCAAGAGAGGGGGCGCAACTACGAGCAGTACTTC.

This chain uses TRBV9 with TRBJ2-5; D unclear. The V gene lost 4 bases and the J gene lost 1 base, with 14 bases spanning the gap. Germline lookup yields CDR1 SGDLS and CDR2 YYNGEE. The CDR3 has 15 residues. For the CDR3, the DNA is TGTGCCAGCAGCCCGGTAGGTCGCTCCCAAGAGACCCAGTACTTC. Amino acid sequence: CASSPVGRSQETQYF.